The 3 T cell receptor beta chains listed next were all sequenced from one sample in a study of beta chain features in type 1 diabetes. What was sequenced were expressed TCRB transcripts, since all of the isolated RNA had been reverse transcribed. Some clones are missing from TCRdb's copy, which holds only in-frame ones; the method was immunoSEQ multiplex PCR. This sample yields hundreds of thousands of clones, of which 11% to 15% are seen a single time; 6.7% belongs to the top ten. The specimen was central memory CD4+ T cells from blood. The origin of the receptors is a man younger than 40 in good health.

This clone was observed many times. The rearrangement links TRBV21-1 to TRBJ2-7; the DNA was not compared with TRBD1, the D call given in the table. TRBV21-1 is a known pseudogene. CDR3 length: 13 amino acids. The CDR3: CASSRTGEAEQYV. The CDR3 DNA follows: TGTGCCAGCAGCCGGACAGGAGAAGCCGAGCAGTACGTC.

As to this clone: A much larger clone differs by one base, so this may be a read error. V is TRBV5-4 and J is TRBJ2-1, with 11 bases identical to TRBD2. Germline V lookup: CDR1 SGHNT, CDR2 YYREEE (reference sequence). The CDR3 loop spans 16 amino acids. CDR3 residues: CARSLGASGGNNEQFF. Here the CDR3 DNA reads TGTGCCCGCAGCTTGGGGGCTAGCGGGGGGAACAATGAGCAGTTCTTC. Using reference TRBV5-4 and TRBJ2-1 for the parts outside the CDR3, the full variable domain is ETGVTQSPTHLIKTRGQQVTLRCSSQSGHNTVSWYQQALGQGPQFIFQYYREEENGRGNFPPRFSGLQFPNYSSELNVNALELDDSALYLCARSLGASGGNNEQFFGPGTRLTVL.

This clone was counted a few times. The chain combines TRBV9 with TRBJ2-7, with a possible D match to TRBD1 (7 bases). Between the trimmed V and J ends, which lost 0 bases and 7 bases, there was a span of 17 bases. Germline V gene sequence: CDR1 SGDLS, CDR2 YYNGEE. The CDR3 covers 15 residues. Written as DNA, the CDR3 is TGTGCCAGCAGCGTAGATGCATCCAGGGGGGATGAGCAGTACTTC. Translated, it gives CASSVDASRGDEQYF.